Detailed here is one TCR beta chain. The CDR3 is made up of 14 amino acids. The germline V gene has CDR1 SGHTA and CDR2 FQGNSA. Trimming removed 2 bases from V and 8 bases from J, with 15 bases in between. These data come from a study of blood T cell repertoires in COVID-19. On the study more broadly: Collection of acute and convalescent COVID-19 samples took place in the United States, Italy and Spain. In each case, the material was cDNA or gDNA derived from T cells, B-cell-depleted T cells, or PBMCs.

Repertoires were generated with immunoSEQ multiplex PCR, while TCRdb's copy carries only in-frame clones and drops some. The repertoire includes 150,000 to 200,000 clones, roughly nine tenths of them detected once, and 0.65% to 0.95% sits in the top ten. The sequenced sample was peripheral blood. The sequence came from a woman aged 70-85 years with acute or convalescent COVID-19. This chain joins TRBV7-2 and TRBJ1-2, with D unclear. CDR3 nucleotides: TGTGCCAGCAGCTTACAGGTCAATTCTCGAGGCTACACCTTC. It translates to CASSLQVNSRGYTF.